This TCR beta chain was retrieved from a study of CD8 T cells in Susac syndrome. After removal of 0 bases from V and 4 bases from J, the junction contained 8 bases not matched to a gene. CDR3 length: 15 amino acids. Germline V gene sequence: CDR1 SQVTM, CDR2 ANQGSEA. RNA amounts of about 0.45 to 1 ug underwent reverse transcription with random hexamers. TCRdb reprocessed the immunoSEQ multiplex PCR reads with MiXCR, giving one entry per CDR3 protein. The sample lists 150,000 to 200,000 distinct CDR3 sequences; about 95% were seen once. Sequencing targeted TCR beta in T cells from blood (CD8+ and CD4+). The CD8+ and CD4+ T cells were isolated magnetically using a negative isolation approach, whereas the TEMRA cells were enriched by FACS.

This TCR was sampled from a human donor in good health. The specimen was CD4+ T cells from PBMCs. The J gene is TRBJ2-5, the V gene TRBV29-1, with TRBD1 matching over 7 bases. In nucleotides, the CDR3 is TGCAGCGTTGAAGATCAAAGGGGGCAGAGAGAGACCCAGTACTTC. Protein product: CSVEDQRGQRETQYF.